The 21 T cell receptor beta chains in this list originate from one sample, sequenced in a study of shared clonotypes between healthy human individuals. CD8 cells classed as naive were CD45RO-negative and positively selected for CCR7, excluding terminally differentiated effector memory CD45RA+ cells. Repertoires were generated with immunoSEQ multiplex PCR, while TCRdb's copy carries only in-frame clones and drops some. The sample holds millions of clones, about 95% seen once. Sequencing used naive CD8+ T cells sorted from blood. The receptors shown here come from a man aged 18 to 35 in good health.

This chain links TRBV7-9 with TRBJ2-3, with 7 positions matching TRBD1. This CDR3 region has 17 residues. CDR1 SEHNR and CDR2 FQNEAQ come from the germline V gene (reference sequence). After removal of 2 bases from V and 2 bases from J, the junction contained 10 bases not matched to a gene. CDR3 loop: CASSLNSRTGDTDTQYF. DNA of the CDR3: TGTGCCAGCAGCTTAAACTCTCGGACAGGAGACACAGATACGCAGTATTTT. Full variable domain (missing parts from reference TRBV7-9 and TRBJ2-3): DTGVSQNPRHKITKRGQNVTFRCDPISEHNRLYWYRQTLGQGPEFLTYFQNEAQLEKSRLLSDRFSAERPKGSFSTLEIQRTEQGDSAMYLCASSLNSRTGDTDTQYFGPGTRLTVL.

V usage is TRBV7-8 and J usage is TRBJ2-1; TRBD2 agrees at 8 bases. Germline lookup yields CDR1 SGHVS and CDR2 FQNEAQ. The CDR3 is 18 residues long. The trim removed 5 bases at V and 7 bases at J, leaving 19 bases unmatched. The CDR3, as DNA: TGTGCCAGCAGCGATAGCGACCTCCGAGCGGGAGAAGGGAATGAGCAGTTCTTC. Amino acid sequence: CASSDSDLRAGEGNEQFF.

The chain carries TRBV9 and TRBJ2-3; 14 bases are shared with TRBD2. Germline CDR1 SGDLS, CDR2 YYNGEE. CDR3 length equals 18 residues. The junction had 5 bases not matched to a gene; V was cut back by 0 bases and J by 2 bases. The CDR3 is CASSVVGLAGGSTDTQYF. The CDR3 DNA follows: TGTGCCAGCAGCGTAGTAGGACTAGCGGGGGGCTCCACAGATACGCAGTATTTT.

The chain uses TRBV30 and TRBJ2-5; D is perhaps TRBD1 (6 bases). The CDR3 sequence is 14 residues long. Germline V gene lookup returns CDR1 GTSNPN and CDR2 SVGIG (reference sequence). The V end lost 4 bases, the J end lost 7 bases, and 19 bases lay between the germline ends. CDR3 sequence reads: CAWTVLAGRGTQYF. The CDR3 DNA reads TGTGCCTGGACCGTCCTGGCGGGCAGGGGGACCCAGTACTTC. The full variable domain, completed using reference TRBV30 and TRBJ2-5, is SQTIHQWPATLVQPVGSPLSLECTVEGTSNPNLYWYRQAAGRGLQLLFYSVGIGQISSEVPQNLSASRPQDRQFILSSKKLLLSDSGFYLCAWTVLAGRGTQYFGPGTRLLVL.

V and J are TRBV27 and TRBJ2-3; D remains ambiguous. This CDR3 region has 15 residues. Per germline, CDR1 MNHEY and CDR2 SMNVEV (reference sequence). Trimming removed 2 bases at V and 2 bases at J, with 11 bases between. The CDR3 DNA reads TGTGCCAGCAGTTTAGGATCCACGTTCACAGATACGCAGTATTTT. Encoded protein: CASSLGSTFTDTQYF.

V is TRBV5-4 and J is TRBJ2-5; D remains unclear. The CDR3 contains 14 residues. Germline V gene sequence: CDR1 SGHNT, CDR2 YYREEE (reference sequence). The V and J ends lost 0 bases and 4 bases respectively, with 10 bases between them. This CDR3 reads CASSLELSGETQYF. The CDR3 nucleotides read TGTGCCAGCAGCTTGGAACTCTCAGGAGAGACCCAGTACTTC. The full variable domain, rest sourced from reference TRBV5-4 and TRBJ2-5, is ETGVTQSPTHLIKTRGQQVTLRCSSQSGHNTVSWYQQALGQGPQFIFQYYREEENGRGNFPPRFSGLQFPNYSSELNVNALELDDSALYLCASSLELSGETQYFGPGTRLLVL.

In this sample, this clone turned up once. The V call is TRBV7-2, the J call TRBJ2-7, with TRBD2 matching over 7 bases. Germline V gives CDR1 SGHTA, CDR2 FQGNSA. V was pared by 8 bases and J by 0 bases, with 4 bases of the junction left unmatched. The CDR3 extends over 13 amino acids. The CDR3, as DNA: TGTGCCAGCCAGCGGGGCGACTCCTACGAGCAGTACTTC. Its protein is CASQRGDSYEQYF. Using reference TRBV7-2 and TRBJ2-7 for the parts outside the CDR3, the full variable domain is GAGVSQSPSNKVTEKGKDVELRCDPISGHTALYWYRQSLGQGLEFLIYFQGNSAPDKSGLPSDRFSAERTGGSVSTLTIQRTQQEDSAVYLCASQRGDSYEQYFGPGTRLTVT.

This clone has more than one count but fewer than ten. This sample also contains other DNA sequences that code for the same CDR3. The chain uses TRBV25-1 and TRBJ2-7; 7 bases agree with TRBD2. With V trimmed by 1 base and J by 0 bases, 0 bases remained unmatched. Germline assignment: CDR1 MGHDK and CDR2 SYGVNS. The CDR3 loop spans 14 amino acids. The CDR3 region has the DNA TGTGCCAGCAGTGAATCGGGGGGCTCCTACGAGCAGTACTTC. The encoded protein is CASSESGGSYEQYF.

This clone was counted once. V usage is TRBV19 and J usage is TRBJ2-3; no definite D call. The CDR3 has 13 residues. CDR1 and CDR2 from the germline V gene are LNHDA and SQIVND (reference sequence). V lost 9 bases to trimming and J lost 1 base, with 11 bases between them. CDR3 sequence reads: CARPPSGTDTQYF. CDR3 DNA: TGTGCCAGACCCCCATCCGGCACAGATACGCAGTATTTT.

This sequence joins TRBV27 and TRBJ2-2; tentative D call: TRBD1 (5 bases). Germline lookup yields CDR1 MNHEY and CDR2 SMNVEV (reference sequence). This CDR3 comprises 16 residues. Deletions cut 5 bases from V and 3 bases from J, with 16 bases between. CDR3 in DNA: TGTGCCAGCAGTACCCCGGACCTAGGGGACACCGGGGAGCTGTTTTTT. It codes for CASSTPDLGDTGELFF.

With respect to this clone: This CDR3 is also generated by other DNA sequences in the sample. The V call is TRBV19, the J call TRBJ2-7; D is undetermined. V shed 5 bases and J shed 0 bases, with 5 bases lying between them. CDR1 is LNHDA, CDR2 SQIVND, per germline (reference sequence). The CDR3 is made up of 12 amino acids. This chain's CDR3 is CASSGDSYEQYF. As DNA, the CDR3 is TGTGCCAGTAGTGGGGACTCCTACGAGCAGTACTTC.

The J gene is TRBJ2-7, the V gene TRBV9; TRBD2 agrees at 8 bases. V shed 0 bases and J 3 bases; nucleotides not matched to a gene: 8. CDR1 is SGDLS, CDR2 YYNGEE, per germline. The CDR3 has 16 residues. The DNA of the CDR3 is TGTGCCAGCAGCGTAGGATCCGCGGGAGGTTACTACGAGCAGTACTTC. Its protein is CASSVGSAGGYYEQYF.

The rearrangement uses TRBV6-5 and TRBJ1-1; 9 nucleotides match TRBD1. This CDR3 has 15 residues. The ends lost 3 bases at V and 6 bases at J; junction bases unmatched: 8. Germline CDR1 reads MNHEY; CDR2 reads SVGAGI. The CDR3 bases are TGTGCCAGCAGTTATTCTGGACAGGGGAGCGCTGAAGCTTTCTTT. This codes for CASSYSGQGSAEAFF.

This CDR3 is CASSGQGPSTDTQYF. As DNA, the CDR3 is TGTGCCAGCAGTGGACAGGGTCCTTCCACAGATACGCAGTATTTT. The chain joins TRBV11-2 to TRBJ2-3; TRBD1 matches 8 bases. The CDR3 spans 15 residues. CDR1 is SGHAT, CDR2 FQNNGV, per germline. Trimming took 6 bases from V and 2 from J; bases not matched to a gene: 7. The variable domain in full, with the rest retrieved from reference TRBV11-2 and TRBJ2-3, is EAGVAQSPRYKIIEKRQSVAFWCNPISGHATLYWYQQILGQGPKLLIQFQNNGVVDDSQLPKDRFSAERLKGVDSTLKIQPAKLEDSAVYLCASSGQGPSTDTQYFGPGTRLTVL.

Written as DNA, the CDR3 is TGTGCCAGCAGCTCACCGGGACAGGGTCGCTCTGGAAACACCATATATTTT. It translates to CASSSPGQGRSGNTIYF. This rearrangement joins TRBV7-9 to TRBJ1-3; the match to TRBD1 covers 9 bases. J gave up 0 bases and V 4 bases, and 7 bases lay outside the gene matches. Germline loops: CDR1 SEHNR, CDR2 FQNEAQ (reference sequence). There are 17 residues in the CDR3.

The V gene is TRBV7-2, the J gene TRBJ2-1; the match to TRBD2 covers 7 bases. The CDR3 covers 18 residues. CDR1 and CDR2 from the germline V gene are SGHTA and FQGNSA. V lost 1 base, J lost 7 bases, and 16 bases stayed unmatched. This chain's CDR3 is CASSLGVAGAHGVNEQFF. CDR3 sequence (DNA): TGTGCCAGCAGCTTAGGGGTCGCGGGAGCCCACGGCGTGAATGAGCAGTTCTTC.

The chain employs TRBV27 and TRBJ2-7, with D possibly being TRBD2 (6 bases). Trimming took off 6 bases at V and 0 bases at J, with 15 bases between the two ends. From germline, CDR1 is MNHEY and CDR2 SMNVEV (reference sequence). The CDR3 is made up of 15 amino acids. CDR3 amino acids: CASSPTRGPSYEQYF. In DNA form, the CDR3 reads TGTGCCAGCAGCCCCACGCGGGGTCCCTCCTACGAGCAGTACTTC.

This rearrangement joins TRBV4-1 to TRBJ1-4, with D possibly TRBD1 on 5 matching bases. Per the germline V gene, CDR1 is MGHRA and CDR2 is YSYEKL. Trimming shortened V by 4 bases and J by 4 bases, and 10 bases separated the two germline ends. There are 14 residues in the CDR3. CDR3 protein: CASSPQGFNEKLFF. CDR3 coding DNA: TGCGCCAGCAGCCCCCAGGGATTTAATGAAAAACTGTTTTTT.

The V gene is TRBV5-4, the J gene TRBJ2-5; TRBD2 is a possible D gene (6 bases). The CDR3 sequence is 13 residues long. Trimming shortened V by 1 base and J by 3 bases, and 7 bases separated the two germline ends. Germline V gene sequence: CDR1 SGHNT, CDR2 YYREEE (reference sequence). The CDR3 loop reads CASSLSGEETQYF. The CDR3, as DNA: TGTGCCAGCAGCTTGTCGGGGGAAGAGACCCAGTACTTC.

On this clone: The identical CDR3 is also encoded by other nucleotide sequences in the sample. J is TRBJ2-2 and V is TRBV6-1; D unresolved. Germline V gene sequence: CDR1 MNHNS, CDR2 SASEGT. The germline V and J ends were trimmed by 1 base and 0 bases, with 6 bases remaining between them. This CDR3 is 15 amino acids long. This CDR3 is CASSEGTANTGELFF. DNA for the CDR3: TGTGCCAGCAGTGAAGGGACGGCGAACACCGGGGAGCTGTTTTTT.

The chain has TRBV19 and TRBJ1-1; no firm D call. The CDR3 runs to 12 residues. Germline CDR1 LNHDA, CDR2 SQIVND (reference sequence). Trimming cost V 5 bases and J 8 bases, with 12 bases left between them. This CDR3 reads CASSPNPAEAFF. DNA for the CDR3: TGTGCCAGTAGTCCTAACCCTGCAGAAGCTTTCTTT.